This T cell receptor beta chain is from a study of CD8+ T cells in alopecia areata. Study-wide results and caveats: Uncertainty about whether baseline CD8+ expansion is linked to response remains, with one nonresponder.

Treatment denoted: oral pan-JAK inhibitor, 5-10 mg twice daily. This clone has just a few counts. The antigen remains undetermined. Sequencing used cDNA as its template, made by extracting RNA and reverse transcribing it. The protocol was immunoSEQ multiplex PCR, while the TCRdb copy is restricted to in-frame clones and leaves out a portion. In the table there are fewer than 110,000 clones, around 86% of which are singletons. The input for sequencing was CD8+ T cells sorted from blood, taken at approximately week 30, from a patient treated with tofacitinib. The clonotype originates from a human donor with alopecia areata.

The CDR3 DNA sequence: TGCAGTGGACGACAGGGCTACGAGCAGTACTTC. Amino acid sequence: CSGRQGYEQYF. The chain joins TRBV29-1 to TRBJ2-7; 7 positions match TRBD1. This CDR3 region has 11 residues. Germline V gene sequence: CDR1 SQVTM, CDR2 ANQGSEA.